This T cell receptor beta chain derives from a study of blood T cell repertoires in COVID-19. Study as a whole: Sites across the United States, Italy and Spain contributed samples from acute and convalescent COVID-19.

Ages ranged from about 18 to 100 years, with residence in about 24 US areas. Clinical history reported by participants formed the basis on which cohorts were assigned. Sequenced by immunoSEQ multiplex PCR; TCRdb stores in-frame clones only, minus some. The data hold under 350,000 clones, with about 86% observed a single time. The clonotype comes from a woman between 35 and 50 years old with acute COVID-19. The specimen was PBMCs or T cells enriched from blood (not recorded which).

In nucleotides, the CDR3 is TGTGCCAGCAGCCTTCTCAGGGGTCCTGGTGGCTACACCTTC. Translation: CASSLLRGPGGYTF. The chain uses TRBV7-2 and TRBJ1-2; a possible D gene is TRBD1 (6 bases). CDR1 is SGHTA and CDR2 is FQGNSA in the germline V gene. Trimming took 5 bases from V and 7 from J, leaving 17 bases between them. This CDR3 contains 14 residues.